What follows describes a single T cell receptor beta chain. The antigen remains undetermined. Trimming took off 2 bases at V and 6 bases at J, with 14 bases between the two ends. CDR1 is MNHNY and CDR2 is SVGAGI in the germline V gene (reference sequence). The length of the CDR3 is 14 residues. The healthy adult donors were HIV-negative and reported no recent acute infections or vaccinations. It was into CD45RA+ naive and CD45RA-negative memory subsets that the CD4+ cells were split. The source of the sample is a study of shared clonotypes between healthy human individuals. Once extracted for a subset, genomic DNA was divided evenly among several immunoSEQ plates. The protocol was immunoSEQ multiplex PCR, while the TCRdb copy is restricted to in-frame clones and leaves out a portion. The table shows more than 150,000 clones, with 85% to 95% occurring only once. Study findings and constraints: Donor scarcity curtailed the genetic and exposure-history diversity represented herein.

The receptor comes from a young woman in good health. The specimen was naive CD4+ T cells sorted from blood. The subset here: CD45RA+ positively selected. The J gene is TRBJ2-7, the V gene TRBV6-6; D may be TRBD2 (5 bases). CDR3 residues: CASSYDRAGLEQYF. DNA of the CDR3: TGTGCCAGCAGTTACGATCGGGCGGGTCTCGAGCAGTACTTC.